This T cell receptor (beta chain) was captured in a study of blood T cell repertoires in COVID-19. Study at large: The samples span acute and convalescent COVID-19 from the United States, Italy and Spain. PBMCs, B-cell-depleted T cells, or T cells provided the cDNA or gDNA that made up the material.

Germline lookup yields CDR1 SEHNR and CDR2 FQNEAQ (reference sequence). The CDR3 loop spans 18 amino acids. The ends lost 3 bases at V and 1 base at J; junction bases unmatched: 13. In the original workflow: Using reference gene primer amplification, nucleated cell counts were estimated. The protocol was immunoSEQ multiplex PCR, while the TCRdb copy is restricted to in-frame clones and leaves out a portion. D and trimming come from the DNA, and the V and J calls and clone size come from that table. The table includes 250,000 to 300,000 clones, about 85% detected once. The sequence was obtained from a woman in her forties or fifties who had recovered from COVID-19. The rearrangement uses TRBV7-9 and TRBJ1-1; TRBD1 matches at 8 bases. Material: peripheral blood. CDR3: CASSFRAGGAGRNTEAFF. The CDR3, as DNA: TGTGCCAGCAGCTTTCGGGCAGGGGGCGCGGGTAGGAACACTGAAGCTTTCTTT.